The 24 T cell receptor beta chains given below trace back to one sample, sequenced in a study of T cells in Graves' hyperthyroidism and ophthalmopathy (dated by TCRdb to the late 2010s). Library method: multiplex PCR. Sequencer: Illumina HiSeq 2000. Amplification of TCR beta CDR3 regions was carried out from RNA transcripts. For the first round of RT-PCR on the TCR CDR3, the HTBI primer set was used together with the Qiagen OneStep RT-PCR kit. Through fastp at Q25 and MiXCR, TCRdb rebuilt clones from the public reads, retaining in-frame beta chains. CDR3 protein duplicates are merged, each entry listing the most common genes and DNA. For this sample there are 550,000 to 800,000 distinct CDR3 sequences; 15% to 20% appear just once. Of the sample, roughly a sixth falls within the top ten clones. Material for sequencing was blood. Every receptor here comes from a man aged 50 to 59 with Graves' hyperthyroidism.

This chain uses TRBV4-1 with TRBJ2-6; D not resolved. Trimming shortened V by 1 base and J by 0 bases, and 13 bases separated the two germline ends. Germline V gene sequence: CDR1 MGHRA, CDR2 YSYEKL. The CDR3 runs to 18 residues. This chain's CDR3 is CASSQAPGTPSGANVLTF. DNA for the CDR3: TGCGCCAGCAGCCAAGCCCCGGGTACCCCCTCTGGGGCCAACGTCCTGACTTTC.

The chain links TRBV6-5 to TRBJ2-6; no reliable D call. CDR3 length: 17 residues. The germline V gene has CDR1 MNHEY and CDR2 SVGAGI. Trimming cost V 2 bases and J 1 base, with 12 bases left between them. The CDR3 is CASSYAGVRSGANVLTF. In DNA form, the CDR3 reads TGTGCCAGCAGTTACGCAGGCGTGAGATCTGGGGCCAACGTCCTGACTTTC.

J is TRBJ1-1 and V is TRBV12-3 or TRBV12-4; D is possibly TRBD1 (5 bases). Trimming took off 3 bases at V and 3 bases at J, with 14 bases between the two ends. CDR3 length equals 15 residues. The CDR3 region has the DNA TGTGCCAGCAGTTTCCTCAGCAGGGTGGACACTGAAGCTTTCTTT. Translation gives CASSFLSRVDTEAFF.

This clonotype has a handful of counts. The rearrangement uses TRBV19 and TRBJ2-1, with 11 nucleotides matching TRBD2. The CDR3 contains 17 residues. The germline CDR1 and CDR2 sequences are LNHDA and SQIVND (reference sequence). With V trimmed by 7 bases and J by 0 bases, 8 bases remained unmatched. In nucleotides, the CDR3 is TGTGCCAGTACCGGGACTAGCGGCCCAAGCTCCTACAATGAGCAGTTCTTC. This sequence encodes CASTGTSGPSSYNEQFF.

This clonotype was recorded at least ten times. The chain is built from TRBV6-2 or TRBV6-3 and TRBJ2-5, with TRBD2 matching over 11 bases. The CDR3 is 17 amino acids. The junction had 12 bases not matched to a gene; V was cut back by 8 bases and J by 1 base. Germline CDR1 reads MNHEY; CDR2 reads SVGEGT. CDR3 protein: CASLKSTSGTSQETQYF. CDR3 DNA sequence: TGTGCCAGCCTTAAGTCGACTAGCGGGACTTCCCAAGAGACCCAGTACTTC.

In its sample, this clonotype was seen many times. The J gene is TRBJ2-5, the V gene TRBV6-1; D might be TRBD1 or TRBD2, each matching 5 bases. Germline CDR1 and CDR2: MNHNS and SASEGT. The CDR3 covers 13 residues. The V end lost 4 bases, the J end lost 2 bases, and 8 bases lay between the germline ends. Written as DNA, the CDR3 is TGTGCCAGCAGTGGGGACGGACAAGAGACCCAGTACTTC. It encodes CASSGDGQETQYF.

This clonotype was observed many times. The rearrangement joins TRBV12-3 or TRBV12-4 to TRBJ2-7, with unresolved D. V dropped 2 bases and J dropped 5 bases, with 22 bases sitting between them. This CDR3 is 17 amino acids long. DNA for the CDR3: TGTGCCAGCAGTTTAAATATCGCCGGGCCCAAGTCCAACGAGCAGTACTTC. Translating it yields CASSLNIAGPKSNEQYF.

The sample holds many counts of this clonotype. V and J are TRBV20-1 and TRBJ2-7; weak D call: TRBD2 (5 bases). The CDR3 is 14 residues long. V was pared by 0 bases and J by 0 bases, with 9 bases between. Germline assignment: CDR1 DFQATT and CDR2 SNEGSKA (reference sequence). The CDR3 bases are TGCAGTGCTAGAGAAGGAACTAGCTCCTACGAGCAGTACTTC. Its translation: CSAREGTSSYEQYF.

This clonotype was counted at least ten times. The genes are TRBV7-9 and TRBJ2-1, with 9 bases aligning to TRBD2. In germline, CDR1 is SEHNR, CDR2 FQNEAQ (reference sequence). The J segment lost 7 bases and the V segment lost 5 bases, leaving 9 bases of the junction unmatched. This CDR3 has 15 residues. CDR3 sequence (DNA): TGTGCCAGCAGCGTGGGACTAGCTCAAGGGAATGAGCAGTTCTTC. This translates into CASSVGLAQGNEQFF.

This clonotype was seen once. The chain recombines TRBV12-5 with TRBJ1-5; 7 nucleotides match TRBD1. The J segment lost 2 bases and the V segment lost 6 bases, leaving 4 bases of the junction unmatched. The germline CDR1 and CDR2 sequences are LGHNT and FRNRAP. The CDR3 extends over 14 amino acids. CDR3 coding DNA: TGTGCTAGTGGCTTCGGACAGGGCAATCAGCCCCAGCATTTT. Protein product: CASGFGQGNQPQHF.

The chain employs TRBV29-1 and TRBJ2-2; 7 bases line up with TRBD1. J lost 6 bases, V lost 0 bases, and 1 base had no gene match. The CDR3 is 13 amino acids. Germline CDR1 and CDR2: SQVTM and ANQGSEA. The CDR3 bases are TGCAGCGTTGAAGAACAGGGGCCCGGGGAGCTGTTTTTT. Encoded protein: CSVEEQGPGELFF.

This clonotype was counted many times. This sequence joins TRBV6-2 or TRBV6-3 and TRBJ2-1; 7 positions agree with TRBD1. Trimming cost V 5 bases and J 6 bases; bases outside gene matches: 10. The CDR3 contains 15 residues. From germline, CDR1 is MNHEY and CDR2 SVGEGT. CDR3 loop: CASSPPGQLRNEQFF. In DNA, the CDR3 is TGTGCCAGCAGTCCACCGGGACAGCTCCGCAATGAGCAGTTCTTC.

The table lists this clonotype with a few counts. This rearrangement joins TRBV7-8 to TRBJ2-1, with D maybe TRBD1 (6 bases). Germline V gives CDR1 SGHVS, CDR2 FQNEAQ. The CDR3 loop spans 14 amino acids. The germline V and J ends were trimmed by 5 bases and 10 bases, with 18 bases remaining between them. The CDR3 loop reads CASSQDGYQGEQFF. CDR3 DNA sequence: TGTGCCAGCAGCCAAGACGGGTACCAGGGGGAGCAGTTCTTC.

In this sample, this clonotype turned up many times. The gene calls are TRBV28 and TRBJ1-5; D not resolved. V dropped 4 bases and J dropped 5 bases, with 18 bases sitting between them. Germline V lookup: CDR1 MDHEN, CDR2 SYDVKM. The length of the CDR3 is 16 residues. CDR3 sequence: CASSSPSIEMDQPQHF. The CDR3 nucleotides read TGTGCCAGCAGTTCGCCCTCTATAGAGATGGATCAGCCCCAGCATTTT.

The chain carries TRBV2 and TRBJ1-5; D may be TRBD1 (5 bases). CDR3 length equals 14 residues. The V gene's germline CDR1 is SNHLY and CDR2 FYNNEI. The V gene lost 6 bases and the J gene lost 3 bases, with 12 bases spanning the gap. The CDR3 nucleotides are TGTGCCAGCAGCCAGGGACTGCCCAATCAGCCCCAGCATTTT. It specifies CASSQGLPNQPQHF. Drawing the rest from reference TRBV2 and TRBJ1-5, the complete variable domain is EPEVTQTPSHQVTQMGQEVILRCVPISNHLYFYWYRQILGQKVEFLVSFYNNEISEKSEIFDDQFSVERPDGSNFTLKIRSTKLEDSAMYFCASSQGLPNQPQHFGDGTRLSIL.

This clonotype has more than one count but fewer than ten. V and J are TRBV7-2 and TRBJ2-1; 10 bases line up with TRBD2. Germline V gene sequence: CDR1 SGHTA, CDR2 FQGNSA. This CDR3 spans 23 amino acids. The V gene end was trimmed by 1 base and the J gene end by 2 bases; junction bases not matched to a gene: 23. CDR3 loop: CASSLGVGTSDPALPRPYNEQFF. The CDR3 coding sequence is TGTGCCAGCAGCTTAGGGGTCGGGACTAGCGACCCTGCCCTTCCGAGGCCCTACAATGAGCAGTTCTTC.

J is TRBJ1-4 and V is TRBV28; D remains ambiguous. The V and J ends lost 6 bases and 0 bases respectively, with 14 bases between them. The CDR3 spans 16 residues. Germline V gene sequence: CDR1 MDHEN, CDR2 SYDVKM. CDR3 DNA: TGTGCCAGCAGACCACTCGACGGTGCAACTAATGAAAAACTGTTTTTT. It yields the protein CASRPLDGATNEKLFF.

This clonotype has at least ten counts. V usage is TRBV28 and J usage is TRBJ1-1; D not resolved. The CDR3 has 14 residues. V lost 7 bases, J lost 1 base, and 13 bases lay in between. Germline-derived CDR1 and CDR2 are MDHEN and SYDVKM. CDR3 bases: TGTGCCAGCACCCAGGACGGAACGAACACTGAAGCTTTCTTT. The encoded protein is CASTQDGTNTEAFF.

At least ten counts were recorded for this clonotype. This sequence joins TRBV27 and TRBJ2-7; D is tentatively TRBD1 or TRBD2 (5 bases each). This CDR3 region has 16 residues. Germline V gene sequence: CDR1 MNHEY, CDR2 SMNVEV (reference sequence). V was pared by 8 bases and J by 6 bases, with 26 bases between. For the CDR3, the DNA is TGTGCCAGCGGAACCCTACCGGGACGGCAACGAGGCGAGCAGTACTTC. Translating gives CASGTLPGRQRGEQYF.

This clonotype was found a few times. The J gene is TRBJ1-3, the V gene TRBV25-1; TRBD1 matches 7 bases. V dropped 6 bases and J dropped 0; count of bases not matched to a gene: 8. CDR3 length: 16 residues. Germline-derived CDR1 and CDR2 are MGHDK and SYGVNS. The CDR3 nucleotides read TGTGCCAGCAGGGACCCCAGGGACAGCTCTGGAAACACCATATATTTT. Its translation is CASRDPRDSSGNTIYF. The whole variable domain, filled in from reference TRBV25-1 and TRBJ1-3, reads EADIYQTPRYLVIGTGKKITLECSQTMGHDKMYWYQQDPGMELHLIHYSYGVNSTEKGDLSSESTVSRIRTEHFPLTLESARPSHTSQYLCASRDPRDSSGNTIYFGEGSWLTVV.

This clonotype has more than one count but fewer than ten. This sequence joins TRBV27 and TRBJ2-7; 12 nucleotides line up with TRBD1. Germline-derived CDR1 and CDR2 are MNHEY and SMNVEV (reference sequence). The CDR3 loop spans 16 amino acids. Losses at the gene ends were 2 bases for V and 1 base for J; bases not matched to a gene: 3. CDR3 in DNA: TGTGCCAGCAGTTTACGGGGACAGGGGGCATCCTACGAGCAGTACTTC. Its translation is CASSLRGQGASYEQYF.

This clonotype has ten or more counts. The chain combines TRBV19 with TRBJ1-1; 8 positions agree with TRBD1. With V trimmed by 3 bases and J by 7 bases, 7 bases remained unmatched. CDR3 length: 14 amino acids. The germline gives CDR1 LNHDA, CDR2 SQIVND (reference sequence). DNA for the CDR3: TGTGCCAGTAGTATGGACAGGGTAGGAATTGAAGCTTTCTTT. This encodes CASSMDRVGIEAFF.

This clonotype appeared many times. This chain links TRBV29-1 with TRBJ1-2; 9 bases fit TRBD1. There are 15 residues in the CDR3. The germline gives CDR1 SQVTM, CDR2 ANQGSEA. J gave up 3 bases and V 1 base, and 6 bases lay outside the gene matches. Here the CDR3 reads CSVEGRTGEHYGYTF. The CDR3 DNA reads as TGCAGCGTTGAAGGGAGGACAGGGGAGCACTATGGCTACACCTTC.

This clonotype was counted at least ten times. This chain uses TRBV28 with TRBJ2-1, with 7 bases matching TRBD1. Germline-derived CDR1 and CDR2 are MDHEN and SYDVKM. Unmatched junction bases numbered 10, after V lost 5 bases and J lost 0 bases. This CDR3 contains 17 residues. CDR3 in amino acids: CASSLRTGSSSYNEQFF. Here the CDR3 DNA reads TGTGCCAGCAGTCTGAGGACAGGTTCAAGCTCCTACAATGAGCAGTTCTTC.